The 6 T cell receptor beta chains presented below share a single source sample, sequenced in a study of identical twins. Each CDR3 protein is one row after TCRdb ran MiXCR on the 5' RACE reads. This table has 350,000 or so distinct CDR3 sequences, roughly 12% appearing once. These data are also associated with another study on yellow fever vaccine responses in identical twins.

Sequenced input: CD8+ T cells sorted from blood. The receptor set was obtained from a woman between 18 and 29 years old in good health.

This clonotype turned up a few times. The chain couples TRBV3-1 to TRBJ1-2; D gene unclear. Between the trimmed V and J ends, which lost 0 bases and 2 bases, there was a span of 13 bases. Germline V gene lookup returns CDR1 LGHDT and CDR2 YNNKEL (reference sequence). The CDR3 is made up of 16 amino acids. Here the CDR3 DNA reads TGTGCCAGCAGCCAAGAAGGGCAGTCCCAAAACTATGGCTACACCTTC. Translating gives CASSQEGQSQNYGYTF.

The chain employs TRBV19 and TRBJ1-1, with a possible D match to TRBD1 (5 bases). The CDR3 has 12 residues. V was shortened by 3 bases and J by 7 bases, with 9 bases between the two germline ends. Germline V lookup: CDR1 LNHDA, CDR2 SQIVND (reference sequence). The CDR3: CASSINRNEAFF. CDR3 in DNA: TGTGCCAGTAGTATCAACAGGAATGAAGCTTTCTTT.

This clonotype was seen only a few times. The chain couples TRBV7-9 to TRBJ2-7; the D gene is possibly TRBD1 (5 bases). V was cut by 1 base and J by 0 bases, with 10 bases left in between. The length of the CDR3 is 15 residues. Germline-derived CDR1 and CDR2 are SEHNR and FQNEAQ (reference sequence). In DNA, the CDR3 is TGTGCCAGCAGCTTAGGTGGGGCGAGCTCCTACGAGCAGTACGTC. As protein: CASSLGGASSYEQYV.

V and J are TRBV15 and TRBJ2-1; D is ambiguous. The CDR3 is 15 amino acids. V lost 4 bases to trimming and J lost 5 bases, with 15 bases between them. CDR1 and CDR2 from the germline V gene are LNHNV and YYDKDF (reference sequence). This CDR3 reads CATSTKGWVDNEQFF. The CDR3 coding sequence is TGTGCCACCAGCACAAAAGGGTGGGTCGACAATGAGCAGTTCTTC.

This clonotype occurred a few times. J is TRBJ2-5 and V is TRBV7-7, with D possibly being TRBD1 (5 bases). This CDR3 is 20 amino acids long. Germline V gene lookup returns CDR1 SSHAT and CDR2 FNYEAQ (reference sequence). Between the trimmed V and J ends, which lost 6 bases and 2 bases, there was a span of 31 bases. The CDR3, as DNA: TGTGCCAGCAGTCACTTCCGGGCGCGACCCAAGGGGTCATATCAAGAGACCCAGTACTTC. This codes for CASSHFRARPKGSYQETQYF.

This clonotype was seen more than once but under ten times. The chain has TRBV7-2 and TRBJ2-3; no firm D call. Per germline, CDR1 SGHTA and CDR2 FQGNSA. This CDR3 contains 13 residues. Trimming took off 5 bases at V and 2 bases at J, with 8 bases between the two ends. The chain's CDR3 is CASSPEYTDTQYF. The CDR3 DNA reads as TGTGCCAGCAGCCCGGAATACACAGATACGCAGTATTTT.